A selection of T cell receptor beta chains follows, all from one sample in a study of cytomegalovirus exposure and HLA in healthy donors. The assay was immunoSEQ multiplex PCR, and TCRdb's table has in-frame clones only and misses some. In the table there are roughly 280,000 clones, just over 70% of which are singletons. Sequencing was done on a sample of PBMCs. All receptors come from a female donor in good health and CMV-seronegative. Both conserved end residues are part of each CDR3. The D gene is left open where the match is weak. Some rows have no size entry. The others give once, few or many, or a class for an expanded clone.

V: TRBV11-3
J: TRBJ2-1
D: -
size: -
DNA: TGTGCCAGCAGCTCGCGGAGGAGCTCCTACAATGAGCAGTTCTTC
CDR3: CASSSRRSSYNEQFF

V: TRBV27
J: TRBJ2-7
D: -
size: -
DNA: TGTGCCAGCAGACCACTAGTCTCCTACGAGCAGTACTTC
CDR3: CASRPLVSYEQYF

V: TRBV5-6
J: TRBJ2-3
D: -
size: -
DNA: TGTGCCAGCAGCCCGGGGGTCCCCACAGATACGCAGTATTTT
CDR3: CASSPGVPTDTQYF

V: TRBV5-4
J: TRBJ2-2
D: -
size: -
DNA: TGTGCCAGCAGTTCACAGAACACCGGGGAGCTGTTTTTT
CDR3: CASSSQNTGELFF

V: TRBV28
J: TRBJ1-5
D: TRBD1
size: -
DNA: TGTGCCAGCAGTACCCCCGGGACAGGGGATCAGCCCCAGCATTTT
CDR3: CASSTPGTGDQPQHF

V: TRBV5-4
J: TRBJ1-4
D: -
size: few
DNA: TGTGCCAGCAGCTTGGCTGGCAGTACCGAAAAACTGTTTTTT
CDR3: CASSLAGSTEKLFF

V: TRBV5-6
J: TRBJ1-2
D: TRBD1
size: -
DNA: TGTGCCAGCAGCGTCCCGGGACAGGGGGCTAGAGGCTACACCTTC
CDR3: CASSVPGQGARGYTF

V: TRBV27
J: TRBJ2-7
D: -
size: -
DNA: TGTGCCAGCAGTTCCGGTTACGAGCAGTACTTC
CDR3: CASSSGYEQYF

V: TRBV18
J: TRBJ1-3
D: -
size: -
DNA: TGTGCCAGCTCACCACCTAACAGGGCGGAAAACACCATATATTTT
CDR3: CASSPPNRAENTIYF

V: TRBV2
J: TRBJ2-4
D: TRBD2
size: -
DNA: TGTGCCAGCAGTTTACTAGCGGGAGGCGGAAACATTCAGTACTTC
CDR3: CASSLLAGGGNIQYF

V: TRBV5-1
J: TRBJ2-3
D: -
size: -
DNA: TGCGCCAGCAGCTTGGCCTTAATAGGGGTCACAGATACGCAGTATTTT
CDR3: CASSLALIGVTDTQYF

V: TRBV30
J: TRBJ1-5
D: -
size: -
DNA: TGTGCCTGGAGTGTAAGGGCAGGGCTTCAGCCCCAGCATTTT
CDR3: CAWSVRAGLQPQHF

V: TRBV11-1
J: TRBJ2-5
D: -
size: once
DNA: TGTGCCAGCAGCTCCGGGATGGAGGGGCGCGGGGAGACCCAGTACTTC
CDR3: CASSSGMEGRGETQYF

V: TRBV12-1
J: TRBJ2-7
D: -
size: -
DNA: TGTGCCAGCAGCACCCGCCCCCGGACTAGCGAAAAACCCCAAGACTACGAGCAGTACTTC
CDR3: CASSTRPRTSEKPQDYEQYF

V: TRBV30
J: TRBJ1-5
D: TRBD1
size: -
DNA: TGTGCCTGGCGCAAAGGGACAGATAGCAATCAGCCCCAGCATTTT
CDR3: CAWRKGTDSNQPQHF

V: TRBV15
J: TRBJ1-4
D: TRBD1
size: -
DNA: TGTGCCACCAGCGCCGGGACAGGGGGCCCTAATGAAAAACTGTTTTTT
CDR3: CATSAGTGGPNEKLFF

V: TRBV11-2
J: TRBJ1-1
D: -
size: -
DNA: TGTGCCAGCAGCTTCGCGGGGCTGAACACTGAAGCTTTCTTT
CDR3: CASSFAGLNTEAFF

V: TRBV18
J: TRBJ1-2
D: TRBD1
size: once
DNA: TGTGCCAGCTCACCTCCGGGACAGGGGTATGGCTACACCTTC
CDR3: CASSPPGQGYGYTF

V: TRBV6-1
J: TRBJ2-1
D: -
size: -
DNA: TGTGCCAGCAGCGGGACTTACAATGAGCAGTTCTTC
CDR3: CASSGTYNEQFF

V: TRBV5-4
J: TRBJ2-5
D: -
size: once
DNA: TGTGCCAGCAGCGGGGGGATAGGAGAGACCCAGTACTTC
CDR3: CASSGGIGETQYF

V: TRBV5-1
J: TRBJ2-3
D: -
size: few
DNA: TGCGCCAGCAGCTCTCCGACAGATACGCAGTATTTT
CDR3: CASSSPTDTQYF

V: TRBV5-4
J: TRBJ2-7
D: TRBD2
size: few
DNA: TGTGCCAGCAGCCCGTTAGCGGGCGACTACGAGCAGTACTTC
CDR3: CASSPLAGDYEQYF

V: TRBV5-6
J: TRBJ1-2
D: TRBD1
size: -
DNA: TGTGCCAGCAGTTCAGTCCAGGGGGCTAACTATGGCTACACCTTC
CDR3: CASSSVQGANYGYTF

V: TRBV9
J: TRBJ2-7
D: -
size: -
DNA: TGTGCCAGCAGCTCAACGTCCGGGTCAGAGCAGTACTTC
CDR3: CASSSTSGSEQYF

V: TRBV7-9
J: TRBJ1-4
D: TRBD1
size: -
DNA: TGTGCCAGCAGCTCGCCGGGACAGGCGAATGAAAAACTGTTTTTT
CDR3: CASSSPGQANEKLFF

V: TRBV11-2
J: TRBJ2-7
D: -
size: -
DNA: TGTGCCAGCAGAGCTCTGTTGACTAGCCGCAGGGGTGAGCAGTACTTC
CDR3: CASRALLTSRRGEQYF

V: TRBV28
J: TRBJ1-1
D: -
size: -
DNA: TGTGCCAGCAGTGTAAGAGGGATTACGGACACTGAAGCTTTCTTT
CDR3: CASSVRGITDTEAFF

V: TRBV6-1
J: TRBJ2-1
D: -
size: -
DNA: TGTGCCAGCAGTGAGGCAGGAAGTTACAATGAGCAGTTCTTC
CDR3: CASSEAGSYNEQFF